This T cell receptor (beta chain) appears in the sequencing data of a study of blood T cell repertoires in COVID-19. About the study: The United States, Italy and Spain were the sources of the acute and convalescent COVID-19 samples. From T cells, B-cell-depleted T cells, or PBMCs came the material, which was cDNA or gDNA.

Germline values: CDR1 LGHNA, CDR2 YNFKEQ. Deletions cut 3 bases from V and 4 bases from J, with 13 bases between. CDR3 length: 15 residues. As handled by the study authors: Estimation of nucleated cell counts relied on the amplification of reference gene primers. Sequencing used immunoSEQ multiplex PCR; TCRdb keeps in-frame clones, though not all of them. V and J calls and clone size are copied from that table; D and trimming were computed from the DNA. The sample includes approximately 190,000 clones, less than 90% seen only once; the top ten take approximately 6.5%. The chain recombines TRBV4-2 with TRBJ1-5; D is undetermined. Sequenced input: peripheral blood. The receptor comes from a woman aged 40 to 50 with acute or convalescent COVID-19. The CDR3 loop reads CASSQDPGINQPQHF. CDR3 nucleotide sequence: TGTGCCAGCAGCCAGGACCCGGGAATAAATCAGCCCCAGCATTTT.